This TCR beta chain derives from a study of blood T cell repertoires in COVID-19. In the authors' methods: For nucleated cells, counts were estimated from reference gene primer amplification. Produced via immunoSEQ multiplex PCR; TCRdb's table is partial and in-frame only. V, J and clone size derive from that table, while D and trimming were established from the DNA sequence. The sample records 470,000 or so clones, roughly 89% being singletons. Per germline, CDR1 SGHTA and CDR2 FQGNSA. There are 16 residues in the CDR3. Deletions cut 4 bases from V and 2 bases from J, with 15 bases between. The rearrangement uses TRBV7-2 and TRBJ1-5; D is possibly TRBD1 (5 bases). Sequenced input: peripheral blood. The clonotype was recovered from a woman aged 30 to 39 with acute or convalescent COVID-19. Here the CDR3 reads CASSSRVGTGNQPQHF. CDR3 DNA sequence: TGTGCCAGCAGCTCGAGGGTCGGGACTGGCAATCAGCCCCAGCATTTT.